This T cell receptor (beta chain) was profiled in a study of patients and donors after allogeneic stem cell transplantation. A single record per CDR3 protein comes from TCRdb applying MiXCR to the RT-PCR reads. Here the sample spans hundreds of thousands of distinct CDR3 sequences, roughly 17% being singletons. This clonotype was found many times. V gave up 5 bases and J gave up 6 bases; unmatched junction bases: 11. Germline V gives CDR1 SGHTA, CDR2 FQGTGA. This CDR3 has 15 amino acids. The receptor's source is a human donor who was either an allogeneic HSCT recipient or a stem cell or donor lymphocyte infusion donor (not recorded which). It is not recorded whose cells these are; they may come from a transplant donor. The specimen sequenced was blood, either unsorted or a sorted T cell fraction (not recorded which). The chain is built from TRBV7-3 and TRBJ2-3; TRBD1 agrees at 7 bases. CDR3 amino acids: CASSTRQGRWDTQYF. In DNA, the CDR3 is TGTGCCAGCAGCACTAGACAGGGTCGATGGGATACGCAGTATTTT.